The next 27 T cell receptor beta chains were all read from a single sample in a study of blood T cell repertoires in COVID-19. The table came from immunoSEQ multiplex PCR; TCRdb's copy has only in-frame clones and leaves some out. This table has approximately 300,000 clones, about 89% appearing once. The sample comprised peripheral blood. Source of these receptors: a man aged 40-50 years with acute or convalescent COVID-19.

This clone was observed a handful of times. The junction departs from germline at one end; a sequencing error may be responsible. The chain joins TRBV6-1 to TRBJ2-7, with D unresolved. CDR3 length: 12 residues. CDR1 and CDR2 from the germline V gene are MNHNS and SASEGT. CDR3 sequence (DNA): TGTGCCAGCAGAGAAGGGCTAGGCGAGCAGTACTTC. It codes for CASREGLGEQYF.

The chain links TRBV9 to TRBJ1-1; maybe TRBD1 (6 bases). Trimming cost V 6 bases and J 2 bases, with 17 bases left between them. This CDR3 region has 15 residues. Germline CDR1 SGDLS, CDR2 YYNGEE. CDR3: CASKAGGAANTEAFF. Written as DNA, the CDR3 is TGTGCCAGCAAGGCTGGGGGGGCGGCCAACACTGAAGCTTTCTTT.

The CDR3 DNA is TGCGCCAGCAGCGGCGGGACAGGGGGTTTTGACTATGGCTACACCTTC. Its translation: CASSGGTGGFDYGYTF. This rearrangement joins TRBV5-1 to TRBJ1-2, with TRBD1 matching 11 bases. The CDR3 length is 16 residues. Germline CDR1 SGHRS, CDR2 YFSETQ. J gave up 3 bases and V 4 bases, and 8 bases lay outside the gene matches.

The gene calls are TRBV5-1 and TRBJ2-3, with 9 bases lining up with TRBD2. The CDR3 is 17 amino acids. CDR1 is SGHRS and CDR2 is YFSETQ in the germline V gene. V gave up 2 bases and J gave up 2 bases; unmatched junction bases: 9. The CDR3 DNA reads TGCGCCAGCAGCTTAGCTCTAGCGGGGAGATACACAGATACGCAGTATTTT. This codes for CASSLALAGRYTDTQYF.

The rearrangement uses TRBV7-8 and TRBJ2-7, with TRBD1 matching 9 bases. CDR3 length: 15 residues. Germline V CDR1 and CDR2: SGHVS, FQNEAQ. The J segment lost 3 bases and the V segment lost 1 base, leaving 4 bases of the junction unmatched. DNA of the CDR3: TGTGCCAGCAGCTTAGTAGGGACAGGGCTCTACGAGCAGTACTTC. Its translation is CASSLVGTGLYEQYF.

The rearrangement joins TRBV19 to TRBJ1-4, with D perhaps matching TRBD1 (5 bases). From germline, CDR1 is LNHDA and CDR2 SQIVND (reference sequence). Trimming cost V 1 base and J 7 bases, with 13 bases left between them. The CDR3 runs to 15 residues. CDR3 in DNA: TGTGCCAGTAGTATAGCAGGGTATGGTGGTGAAAAACTGTTTTTT. This sequence encodes CASSIAGYGGEKLFF. The whole variable domain, filled in from reference TRBV19 and TRBJ1-4, reads DGGITQSPKYLFRKEGQNVTLSCEQNLNHDAMYWYRQDPGQGLRLIYYSQIVNDFQKGDIAEGYSVSREKKESFPLTVTSAQKNPTAFYLCASSIAGYGGEKLFFGSGTQLSVL.

The genes are TRBV5-5 and TRBJ2-7; TRBD1 aligns across 9 bases. CDR1 is SGHKS, CDR2 YYEKEE, per germline (reference sequence). With V trimmed by 2 bases and J by 0 bases, 3 bases remained unmatched. This CDR3 is built from 15 residues. In DNA, the CDR3 is TGTGCCAGCAGCTTACAGGGGGCGAGCTCCTACGAGCAGTACTTC. This translates into CASSLQGASSYEQYF.

V and J are TRBV11-3 and TRBJ2-7, with 11 positions matching TRBD1. This CDR3 has 15 residues. In germline, CDR1 is SGHNT, CDR2 YENEEA. After removal of 6 bases from V and 6 bases from J, the junction contained 10 bases not matched to a gene. The CDR3 sequence: CASSLGQGGSIEQYF. The CDR3 DNA sequence: TGTGCCAGCAGTTTGGGACAGGGGGGATCAATCGAGCAGTACTTC.

This chain links TRBV2 with TRBJ2-7, with D unresolved. Per germline, CDR1 SNHLY and CDR2 FYNNEI. The CDR3 spans 14 residues. V lost 1 base to trimming and J lost 0 bases, with 7 bases between them. CDR3 in amino acids: CASSEDHSSYEQYF. The CDR3 DNA reads TGTGCCAGCAGTGAAGACCACAGCTCCTACGAGCAGTACTTC.

This chain connects TRBV19 to TRBJ1-1; 11 bases match TRBD1. The CDR3 consists of 17 residues. After removal of 9 bases from V and 0 bases from J, the junction contained 12 bases not matched to a gene. The germline gives CDR1 LNHDA, CDR2 SQIVND (reference sequence). In DNA, the CDR3 is TGTGCCAGCTACGCAGGACAGGGGGCCTTCATGAACACTGAAGCTTTCTTT. The encoded protein is CASYAGQGAFMNTEAFF. Supplemented by reference TRBV19 and TRBJ1-1, the full variable domain reads DGGITQSPKYLFRKEGQNVTLSCEQNLNHDAMYWYRQDPGQGLRLIYYSQIVNDFQKGDIAEGYSVSREKKESFPLTVTSAQKNPTAFYLCASYAGQGAFMNTEAFFGQGTRLTVV.

The chain uses TRBV15 and TRBJ2-1; unclear D gene. The CDR3 is 13 residues long. V gave up 0 bases and J gave up 8 bases, with 8 bases separating them. CDR1 LNHNV and CDR2 YYDKDF come from the germline V gene (reference sequence). The DNA of the CDR3 is TGTGCCACCAGCAGAGAACGCCGGGATGAGCAGTTCTTC. It is translated as CATSRERRDEQFF.

V gene TRBV3-1 (or the pseudogene TRBV3-2) combines with J gene TRBJ1-1; D unclear. This CDR3 region has 13 residues. The V end lost 1 base, the J end lost 0 bases, and 3 bases lay between the germline ends. Germline CDR1 reads LGHDT; CDR2 reads YNNKEL (reference sequence). CDR3: CASSQVMNTEAFF. The CDR3, as DNA: TGTGCCAGCAGCCAAGTAATGAACACTGAAGCTTTCTTT.

A single count supports this clone. V and J are TRBV6-6 and TRBJ1-1; D may be TRBD1 (6 bases). The germline V gene has CDR1 MNHNY and CDR2 SVGAGI (reference sequence). V lost 0 bases and J 3 bases, leaving 8 bases between the germline ends. CDR3 length: 14 residues. The CDR3 coding sequence is TGTGCCAGCAGTTACTCGGGGGCGGACACTGAAGCTTTCTTT. It codes for CASSYSGADTEAFF.

The chain links TRBV5-1 to TRBJ2-7, with 7 nucleotides matching TRBD2. Germline-derived CDR1 and CDR2 are SGHRS and YFSETQ. V shed 4 bases, J shed 7 bases, and the junction held 17 bases outside the gene matches. This CDR3 has 16 residues. The CDR3 protein is CASSLEGGGAGREQYF. In nucleotides, the CDR3 is TGCGCCAGCAGCCTGGAGGGCGGGGGAGCCGGGAGAGAGCAGTACTTC.

The chain is built from TRBV7-8 and TRBJ1-1; D remains ambiguous. V was shortened by 5 bases and J by 6 bases, with 13 bases between the two germline ends. Per germline, CDR1 SGHVS and CDR2 FQNEAQ. The CDR3 runs to 13 residues. This CDR3 reads CASSPRGDAEAFF. CDR3 DNA: TGTGCCAGCAGCCCCCGTGGAGACGCTGAAGCTTTCTTT.

In nucleotides, the CDR3 is TGCAGTGCCATGGACAGCACTGAAGCTTTCTTT. This sequence encodes CSAMDSTEAFF. V usage is TRBV20-1 and J usage is TRBJ1-1; possible D gene TRBD1, 6 bases. The germline V gene encodes CDR1 DFQATT and CDR2 SNEGSKA (reference sequence). CDR3 length: 11 amino acids. The V gene lost 6 bases and the J gene lost 4 bases, with 9 bases spanning the gap.

The chain combines TRBV7-2 with TRBJ2-7; 7 positions agree with TRBD1. Germline values: CDR1 SGHTA, CDR2 FQGNSA. Trimming took 3 bases from V and 3 from J; bases not matched to a gene: 2. The CDR3 runs 13 residues. CDR3 coding DNA: TGTGCCAGCAGCTTCAACAGGGGCTACGAGCAGTACTTC. Its translation: CASSFNRGYEQYF.

A few counts support this clone. This chain links TRBV7-9 with TRBJ1-1; D is perhaps TRBD1 (5 bases). Germline V CDR1 and CDR2: SEHNR, FQNEAQ (reference sequence). CDR3 length equals 15 residues. Between the trimmed V and J ends, which lost 4 bases and 1 base, there was a span of 13 bases. CDR3 coding DNA: TGTGCCAGCAGCTGGGGGGACTTGTCGAACACTGAAGCTTTCTTT. Residues: CASSWGDLSNTEAFF.

The CDR3 bases are TGCGCCAGCAGCTTGGGACAGAATACGCAGTATTTT. This encodes CASSLGQNTQYF. The chain employs TRBV5-1 and TRBJ2-3, with D perhaps TRBD1 (5 bases). This CDR3 region has 12 residues. The V and J ends lost 0 bases and 7 bases respectively, with 6 bases between them. Germline V CDR1 and CDR2: SGHRS, YFSETQ.

The sample holds one count of this clone. The chain is built from TRBV9 and TRBJ1-1; 7 nucleotides agree with TRBD1. The CDR3 loop spans 14 amino acids. Germline-derived CDR1 and CDR2 are SGDLS and YYNGEE. V was clipped by 3 bases and J by 1 base; unmatched bases: 3. As DNA, the CDR3 is TGTGCCAGCAGCGCCTCAGGGGGGAACACTGAAGCTTTCTTT. This codes for CASSASGGNTEAFF.

The rearrangement uses TRBV19 and TRBJ1-5; possible D gene TRBD1, 5 bases. CDR1 and CDR2 from the germline V gene are LNHDA and SQIVND (reference sequence). CDR3 length: 17 amino acids. V was cut by 0 bases and J by 0 bases, with 12 bases left in between. The chain's CDR3 is CASSIDGGGYSNQPQHF. The DNA of the CDR3 is TGTGCCAGTAGTATAGATGGGGGGGGGTATAGCAATCAGCCCCAGCATTTT.

The V gene is TRBV5-1, the J gene TRBJ2-4; D perhaps matches TRBD2 (6 bases). Germline assignment: CDR1 SGHRS and CDR2 YFSETQ. The CDR3 length is 15 residues. Trimming removed 0 bases at V and 8 bases at J, with 15 bases between. Written as DNA, the CDR3 is TGCGCCAGCAGCTTGGACGCAGGGAGGCCGTACATTCAGTACTTC. Amino acid sequence: CASSLDAGRPYIQYF.

This clone was counted between two and nine times. The chain carries TRBV3-1 (or the pseudogene TRBV3-2) and TRBJ2-1, with D perhaps TRBD2 (7 bases). CDR3 size: 15 residues. V was cut by 2 bases and J by 10 bases, with 18 bases left in between. The germline gives CDR1 LGHDT, CDR2 YNNKEL (reference sequence). The CDR3 DNA reads as TGTGCCAGCAGCCAACCAACGGGGGGCTGGGGCGAGCAGTTCTTC. It translates to CASSQPTGGWGEQFF.

This sequence joins TRBV5-1 and TRBJ1-6; 11 bases line up with TRBD1. From germline, CDR1 is SGHRS and CDR2 YFSETQ. V was clipped by 4 bases and J by 9 bases; unmatched bases: 6. The CDR3 length is 15 residues. For the CDR3, the DNA is TGCGCCAGCAGCCCAACCGGGACAGGGGGTTCACCCCTCCACTTT. It is translated as CASSPTGTGGSPLHF. The whole variable domain, remainder taken from reference TRBV5-1 and TRBJ1-6, is KAGVTQTPRYLIKTRGQQVTLSCSPISGHRSVSWYQQTPGQGLQFLFEYFSETQRNKGNFPGRFSGRQFSNSRSEMNVSTLELGDSALYLCASSPTGTGGSPLHFGNGTRLTVT.

The J gene is TRBJ2-1, the V gene TRBV5-1; 12 positions agree with TRBD2. The CDR3 covers 15 residues. Per the germline V gene, CDR1 is SGHRS and CDR2 is YFSETQ. J was trimmed by 6 bases and V by 0 bases; bases with no gene match: 1. The CDR3 spells CASSLGLAGVNEQFF. DNA for the CDR3: TGCGCCAGCAGCTTGGGACTAGCGGGGGTCAATGAGCAGTTCTTC.

As to this clone: The CDR3 carries no conserved terminal phenylalanine or tryptophan, so it likely arises from a read error. The DNA is left out, because the CDR3 cannot be placed on it with certainty; the CDR3 is given as TCRdb lists it. The chain employs TRBV21-1 and TRBJ2-7; the table gives TRBD2 as D, unverified against the DNA. TRBV21-1 is recorded as a pseudogene. With termini counted, the CDR3 has 11 amino acids. The CDR3 spells CASTFGGTNLT.

The V gene is TRBV15, the J gene TRBJ1-1; no firm D call. Trimming left V 0 bases short and J 2 bases short, with 10 bases between. The CDR3 runs 15 residues. Germline values: CDR1 LNHNV, CDR2 YYDKDF (reference sequence). The CDR3 bases are TGTGCCACCAGCAGAGATCCCAGGCGAAACACTGAAGCTTTCTTT. Protein sequence: CATSRDPRRNTEAFF.